One and the same sample provided the 17 T cell receptor beta chains below, sequenced in a study of cytomegalovirus exposure and HLA in healthy donors. 60 Vbeta and 13 Jbeta primers were used in PCR. Method: immunoSEQ multiplex PCR; TCRdb's copy keeps in-frame clones and lacks some. Of over 50,000 clones listed, 70% to 75% are singletons. The sample comprised PBMCs. The receptors derive from a man aged 40-55 years in good health and CMV-seropositive.

This clone has just one count. V gene TRBV6-6 combines with J gene TRBJ2-7; weak D call: TRBD2 (6 bases). Deletions cut 8 bases from V and 0 bases from J, with 17 bases between. Germline V gene lookup returns CDR1 MNHNY and CDR2 SVGAGI (reference sequence). This CDR3 spans 15 amino acids. The CDR3 DNA sequence: TGTGCCAGCCAAGTCGGGGAGGTCCCCTCCTACGAGCAGTACTTC. This translates into CASQVGEVPSYEQYF.

V is TRBV5-1 and J is TRBJ2-7, with TRBD1 matching over 9 bases. Germline CDR1 reads SGHRS; CDR2 reads YFSETQ. The V and J ends lost 0 bases and 3 bases, in that order; junction bases with no gene match: 4. This CDR3 region has 15 residues. Written as DNA, the CDR3 is TGCGCCAGCAGCTTGGCTTCGGGACAGGGCTACGAGCAGTACTTC. Translated: CASSLASGQGYEQYF. The whole variable domain, filled in from reference TRBV5-1 and TRBJ2-7, reads KAGVTQTPRYLIKTRGQQVTLSCSPISGHRSVSWYQQTPGQGLQFLFEYFSETQRNKGNFPGRFSGRQFSNSRSEMNVSTLELGDSALYLCASSLASGQGYEQYFGPGTRLTVT.

The V and J genes are TRBV7-2 and TRBJ1-5, with D hard to call. Germline assignment: CDR1 SGHTA and CDR2 FQGNSA. With 2 bases removed from V and 4 bases from J, the gap between germline ends came to 6 bases. The CDR3 totals 13 residues. CDR3 protein: CASSLSSNQPQHF. In DNA form, the CDR3 reads TGTGCCAGCAGCTTATCCTCGAATCAGCCCCAGCATTTT.

The chain links TRBV30 to TRBJ1-1; D gene unclear. The CDR3 covers 12 residues. The V and J ends lost 1 base and 5 bases respectively, with 8 bases between them. The germline V gene has CDR1 GTSNPN and CDR2 SVGIG (reference sequence). This chain's CDR3 is CAWSGRVTEAFF. Here the CDR3 DNA reads TGTGCCTGGAGTGGGCGGGTTACTGAAGCTTTCTTT. Filled out from reference TRBV30 and TRBJ1-1, the complete variable domain reads SQTIHQWPATLVQPVGSPLSLECTVEGTSNPNLYWYRQAAGRGLQLLFYSVGIGQISSEVPQNLSASRPQDRQFILSSKKLLLSDSGFYLCAWSGRVTEAFFGQGTRLTVV.

V usage is TRBV5-4 and J usage is TRBJ2-7; 9 positions agree with TRBD1. The CDR3 has 16 amino acids. The germline V gene encodes CDR1 SGHNT and CDR2 YYREEE (reference sequence). V lost 0 bases to trimming and J lost 3 bases; unmatched junction nucleotides: 7. CDR3: CASSLGGGTGLYEQYF. Here the CDR3 DNA reads TGTGCCAGCAGCTTGGGAGGCGGGACAGGGCTCTACGAGCAGTACTTC.

Only a few counts were recorded for this clone. V is TRBV9 and J is TRBJ1-4, with a weak D call TRBD1 (6 bases). The CDR3 contains 18 residues. Germline V gene data show CDR1 as SGDLS and CDR2 as YYNGEE. Trimming took off 0 bases at V and 0 bases at J, with 15 bases between the two ends. CDR3 sequence reads: CASSVEDSDTTTNEKLFF. In DNA form, the CDR3 reads TGTGCCAGCAGCGTAGAGGACAGCGACACTACAACTAATGAAAAACTGTTTTTT.

This clone has only one observation. The chain uses TRBV7-9 and TRBJ1-4, with a tentative D call TRBD1 (5 bases). This CDR3 contains 14 residues. The germline V and J ends were trimmed by 4 bases and 6 bases, with 12 bases remaining between them. Germline loops: CDR1 SEHNR, CDR2 FQNEAQ (reference sequence). The CDR3 protein is CASSSRQGYEKLFF. CDR3 in DNA: TGTGCCAGCAGCTCAAGGCAGGGCTATGAAAAACTGTTTTTT.

The chain joins TRBV7-2 to TRBJ1-3, with D hard to call. The CDR3 sequence is 15 residues long. Per germline, CDR1 SGHTA and CDR2 FQGNSA. V shed 1 base and J shed 1 base, with 8 bases lying between them. CDR3: CASSLVSGSGNTIYF. CDR3 sequence (DNA): TGTGCCAGCAGCTTAGTCTCGGGGTCTGGAAACACCATATATTTT.

Only a few counts were recorded for this clone. As the CDR3 is not closed by the conserved phenylalanine or tryptophan, this likely results from a read error. The J gene is TRBJ1-3, the V gene TRBV2; D not certain. Germline-derived CDR1 and CDR2 are SNHLY and FYNNEI. V was cut by 5 bases and J by 0 bases, with 11 bases left in between. The CDR3 is made up of 15 amino acids. CDR3 protein: CASSSDGNSGNTIYV. For the CDR3, the DNA is TGTGCCAGCAGTTCGGACGGGAACTCTGGAAACACCATATATGTT.

The chain uses TRBV9 and TRBJ2-1; TRBD2 might be the D (5 bases). The CDR3 is 15 amino acids. Trimming cost V 0 bases and J 1 base, with 8 bases left between them. Germline CDR1 is SGDLS and CDR2 is YYNGEE. CDR3 in DNA: TGTGCCAGCAGCGTAGGGACTGGTTCCTACAATGAGCAGTTCTTC. Translated, it gives CASSVGTGSYNEQFF.

This clone was found once. This chain uses TRBV18 with TRBJ1-5; D is ambiguous. CDR1 is KGHSH and CDR2 is LQKENI in the germline V gene. The CDR3 totals 15 residues. Deletions cut 3 bases from V and 0 bases from J, with 9 bases between. CDR3 nucleotide sequence: TGTGCCAGCTCACCTCGGGTAGATAGCAATCAGCCCCAGCATTTT. It is translated as CASSPRVDSNQPQHF.

This clone has only a few counts. The J gene is TRBJ1-4, the V gene TRBV6-5, with 8 positions matching TRBD1. Germline loops: CDR1 MNHEY, CDR2 SVGAGI. CDR3 length: 15 residues. The V gene end was trimmed by 6 bases and the J gene end by 3 bases; junction bases not matched to a gene: 6. The CDR3 region has the DNA TGTGCCAGCAGCCTACAGGGGGGCCCTAATGAAAAACTGTTTTTT. Protein: CASSLQGGPNEKLFF.

The chain employs TRBV5-1 and TRBJ2-7; D is ambiguous. This CDR3 spans 12 amino acids. Germline V gene sequence: CDR1 SGHRS, CDR2 YFSETQ. V lost 5 bases and J 3 bases, leaving 9 bases between the germline ends. The CDR3 sequence is CASRREHYEQYF. CDR3 coding DNA: TGCGCCAGCAGACGTGAGCACTACGAGCAGTACTTC.

J is TRBJ1-1 and V is TRBV9; D is ambiguous. With 3 bases removed from V and 1 base from J, the gap between germline ends came to 13 bases. Germline loops: CDR1 SGDLS, CDR2 YYNGEE. The CDR3 is 15 residues long. CDR3 loop: CASSGEGGQNTEAFF. CDR3 coding DNA: TGTGCCAGCAGCGGAGAGGGCGGGCAGAACACTGAAGCTTTCTTT.

Only one count was recorded for this clone. The chain joins TRBV7-6 to TRBJ1-2; D gene ambiguous. Germline CDR1 is SGHVS and CDR2 is FNYEAQ. Trimming cost V 3 bases and J 3 bases, with 11 bases left between them. CDR3 length equals 14 residues. CDR3 DNA: TGTGCCAGCAGCTTCAACGGGAAGGACTATGGCTACACCTTC. Protein product: CASSFNGKDYGYTF.

The rearrangement uses TRBV7-6 and TRBJ1-5; D not certain. Germline V gene data show CDR1 as SGHVS and CDR2 as FNYEAQ. The CDR3 contains 18 residues. V was clipped by 1 base and J by 5 bases, with 21 bases between them. CDR3 amino acids: CASSLGWGAAGVHQPQHF. As DNA, the CDR3 is TGTGCCAGCAGCTTAGGATGGGGAGCTGCGGGAGTCCATCAGCCCCAGCATTTT.

The sample holds a few counts of this clone. The chain combines TRBV4-1 with TRBJ2-7; the match to TRBD1 covers 8 bases. Germline values: CDR1 MGHRA, CDR2 YSYEKL. Trimming removed 1 base from V and 1 base from J; junction bases left unmatched: 6. The CDR3 spans 16 residues. For the CDR3, the DNA is TGCGCCAGCAGCCAAGGTTCGACAGGGGAGTCCTACGAGCAGTACTTC. Translation: CASSQGSTGESYEQYF.